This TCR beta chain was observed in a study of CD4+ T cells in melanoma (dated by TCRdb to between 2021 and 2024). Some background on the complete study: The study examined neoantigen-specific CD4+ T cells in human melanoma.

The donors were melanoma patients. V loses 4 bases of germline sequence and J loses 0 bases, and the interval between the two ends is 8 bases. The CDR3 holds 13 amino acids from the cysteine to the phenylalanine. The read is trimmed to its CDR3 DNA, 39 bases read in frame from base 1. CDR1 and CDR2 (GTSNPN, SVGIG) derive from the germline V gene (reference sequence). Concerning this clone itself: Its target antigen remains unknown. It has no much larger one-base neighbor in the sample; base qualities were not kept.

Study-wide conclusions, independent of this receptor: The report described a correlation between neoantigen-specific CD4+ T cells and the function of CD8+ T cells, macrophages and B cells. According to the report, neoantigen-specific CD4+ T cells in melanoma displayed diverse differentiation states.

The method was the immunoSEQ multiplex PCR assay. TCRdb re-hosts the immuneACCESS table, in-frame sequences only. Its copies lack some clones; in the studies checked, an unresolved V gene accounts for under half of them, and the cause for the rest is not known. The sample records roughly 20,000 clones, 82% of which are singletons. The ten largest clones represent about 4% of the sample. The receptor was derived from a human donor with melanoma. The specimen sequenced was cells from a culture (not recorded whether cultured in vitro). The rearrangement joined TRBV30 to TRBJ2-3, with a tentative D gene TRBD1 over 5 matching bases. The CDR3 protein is CAWTAGSTDTQYF. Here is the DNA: TGTGCCTGGACGGCAGGGAGCACAGATACGCAGTATTTT. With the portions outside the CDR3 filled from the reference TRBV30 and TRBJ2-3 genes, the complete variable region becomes SQTIHQWPATLVQPVGSPLSLECTVEGTSNPNLYWYRQAAGRGLQLLFYSVGIGQISSEVPQNLSASRPQDRQFILSSKKLLLSDSGFYLCAWTAGSTDTQYFGPGTRLTVL.